This T cell receptor (beta chain) was found in a study of T cells after somatic rescue of genetic block (TCRdb year 2020). Looking at the study overall: What the study looked at was long-term robustness, specifically in a T-cell system that came about through somatic rescue of a genetic block in T-cell development.

According to the germline V gene, CDR1 reads SGHDT and CDR2 reads YYEEEE. V is shortened by 4 bases, J by 2 bases, and the region joining them spans 15 bases. From its cysteine to its phenylalanine, the CDR3 spans 15 amino acids. Of the read, only the CDR3 DNA is kept; its 45 bases are in frame from base 1. Notes on this clone: The specificity of this receptor is unknown. Base qualities are not at hand, and no much larger clone is one base apart.

Library generation was performed with the immunoSEQ multiplex PCR assay. Held by TCRdb, this immuneACCESS table contains in-frame sequences only and omits some clones. Under half of the omission traces to an unresolved V gene where checked; the cause of the rest is unknown. This sample lists under 150,000 clones; 85% to 95% were detected once. Roughly 1.5% of the sample lies in the top ten. The sequenced material came from peripheral blood mononuclear cells (PBMCs). This sequence was found in a woman between 18 and 30 years old. The chain couples TRBV5-6 to TRBJ1-1, with the D segment identity uncertain. The CDR3 loop reads CASSLPTGSNTEAFF. The DNA sequence is TGTGCCAGCAGCCTCCCGACGGGATCAAACACTGAAGCTTTCTTT.